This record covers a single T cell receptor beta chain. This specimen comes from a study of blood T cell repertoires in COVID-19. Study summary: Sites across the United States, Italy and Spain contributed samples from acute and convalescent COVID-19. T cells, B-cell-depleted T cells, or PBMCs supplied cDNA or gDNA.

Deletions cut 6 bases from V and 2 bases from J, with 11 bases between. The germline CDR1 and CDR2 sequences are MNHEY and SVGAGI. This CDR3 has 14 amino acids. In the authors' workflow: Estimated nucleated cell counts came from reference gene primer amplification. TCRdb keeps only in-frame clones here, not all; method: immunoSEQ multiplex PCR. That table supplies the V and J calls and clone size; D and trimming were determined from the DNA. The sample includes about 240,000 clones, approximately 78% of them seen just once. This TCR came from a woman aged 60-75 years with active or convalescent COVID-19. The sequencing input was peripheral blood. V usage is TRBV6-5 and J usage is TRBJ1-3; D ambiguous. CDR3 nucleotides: TGTGCCAGCAGAGCCCGAAACCCTGGAAACACCATATATTTT. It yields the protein CASRARNPGNTIYF.